This TCR beta chain was identified in a study of blood T cell repertoires in COVID-19 (dated by TCRdb to 2020 to 2022). Regarding the complete study: Collaborator samples came from the United States, Italy and Spain and covered acute and convalescent phases of COVID-19. The material from the prospective study consisted of cDNA or gDNA derived from T cells, B-cell-depleted T cells, or PBMCs. Deeply sampled blood TCRbeta repertoires from subjects exposed to, actively infected with, or recovered from COVID-19 were included in the dataset. The repertoires were released in a freely available public database meant as a resource for research on the immune response to SARS-CoV-2. Samples came from the ongoing ImmuneRACE study (first 160 participants) plus 1,254 subjects from 6 global collaborators. The sample metadata nearly always contained a de-identified subject ID, COVID-19 status, age in years and sex. Where available, HLA class I and class II types were obtained from metadata supplied by the sample provider rather than from assay-based typing.

The full study reports these points: How much clinical and demographic metadata was included differed by source and by participant, and the metadata was provided uncurated.

Of note for this clone: The specificity of this receptor is unknown. Base-call qualities are not available, and no considerably larger clone is one nucleotide away.

Germline trimming: 1 base from V, 10 bases from J; junction bases outside gene matches: 4. The germline V gene provides CDR1 MGHRA and CDR2 YSYEKL. Measured from the cysteine to the phenylalanine, the CDR3 is 13 residues long. Of all the DNA, just the CDR3 is kept, 39 bases in frame from base 1. Whole blood was collected in K2EDTA tubes by collaborating institutions according to the institutions' own protocols. For TCRbeta analysis, collaborators shipped samples as frozen whole blood, isolated PBMCs, or DNA extracted from either of those sample types. The immunoSEQ Assay, a bias-controlled multiplex PCR, was used to amplify TCRbeta CDR3 regions from genomic DNA. For the original study's pipeline: The number of nucleated cells in each sample was estimated from the amplification of reference gene primers within the assay. To quantify the absolute abundance of each unique TCRbeta CDR3 rearrangement, sequence reads were collapsed and filtered. For each sample, productive Simpson clonality was calculated by taking the square root of Simpson's diversity index across productive rearrangements. TCRdb took over this immuneACCESS table, retaining in-frame rearrangements with V and J assigned. Such tables are incomplete; in checked studies, under half of the missing clones stem from an unresolved V gene, and the remainder is unexplained. The V and J calls and clone size are taken from that table; D and trimming were inferred from the DNA. The sample table contains some 250,000 clones; only one count was recorded for about 82% of them. The ten biggest clones cover roughly 12% of the sample.

The TCR comes from a man older than 75 with acute or convalescent COVID-19. The sample was peripheral blood. The V and J genes are TRBV4-1 and TRBJ1-2, with 9 bases matching TRBD1. CDR3 reads: CASSQGTGVAYTF. The sequence in DNA is TGCGCCAGCAGCCAAGGGACAGGGGTTGCCTACACCTTC.